Here is one T cell receptor (beta chain) with its context. These data belong to a study of blood T cell repertoires in COVID-19. Trimming at V came to 5 bases and at J to 7 bases, leaving 7 bases not matched to a gene. Germline CDR1 MNHEY, CDR2 SVGEGT. This CDR3 region has 14 residues. TCRdb's table, derived via immunoSEQ multiplex PCR, lists solely in-frame clones and lacks some. The data hold 70,000 to 95,000 clones, with roughly nine tenths observed a single time. Enrollment of patients from Seattle took place during active infection, with longitudinal follow-up. The sequence was collected from a man aged 50-60 years with COVID-19, enrolled during active disease. Specimen: peripheral blood. The gene calls are TRBV6-2 or TRBV6-3 and TRBJ1-4; TRBD1 agrees at 7 bases. The CDR3 is CASSPTGRSEKLFF. CDR3 DNA sequence: TGTGCCAGCAGTCCGACAGGGAGAAGTGAAAAACTGTTTTTT.